These 25 T cell receptor beta chains were sequenced from one sample in a study of early T cells in non-severe SARS-CoV-2 infection. TCRdb processed the 5' RACE reads anew with MiXCR; each CDR3 protein has one entry. The sample includes about 45,000 distinct CDR3 sequences, approximately 10% of them seen just once. The sample was whole blood. The receptor set was obtained from an adult who was a healthcare worker with PCR-confirmed SARS-CoV-2 infection or an uninfected control (not recorded which).

In its sample, this clonotype was seen many times. This chain connects TRBV4-3 to TRBJ2-1; no firm D call. The CDR3 loop spans 13 amino acids. CDR1 LGHNA and CDR2 YSLEER come from the germline V gene. V lost 3 bases to trimming and J lost 5 bases, with 8 bases between them. The CDR3 is CASSQSFHNEQFF. The DNA for the CDR3 is TGCGCCAGCAGCCAGTCCTTTCACAATGAGCAGTTCTTC.

This clonotype was seen at least ten times. The rearrangement links TRBV10-3 to TRBJ1-1; tentatively, D is TRBD1 (5 bases). V was trimmed by 10 bases and J by 6 bases, leaving 18 bases between them. The CDR3 is made up of 13 amino acids. Germline loops: CDR1 ENHRY, CDR2 SYGVKD. The CDR3 DNA reads TGTGCCACCGAACAGGTGCCGGCTTCTGAAGCTTTCTTT. Translation: CATEQVPASEAFF.

The chain has TRBV11-2 and TRBJ2-2; 7 bases agree with TRBD2. Per the germline V gene, CDR1 is SGHAT and CDR2 is FQNNGV. CDR3 size: 16 residues. V lost 8 bases to trimming and J lost 0 bases; unmatched junction nucleotides: 9. Here the CDR3 reads CASPTPSGTNTGELFF. The CDR3 DNA is TGTGCCAGCCCCACTCCTAGCGGAACGAACACCGGGGAGCTGTTTTTT. The full variable domain, with the rest looked up from reference TRBV11-2 and TRBJ2-2, is EAGVAQSPRYKIIEKRQSVAFWCNPISGHATLYWYQQILGQGPKLLIQFQNNGVVDDSQLPKDRFSAERLKGVDSTLKIQPAKLEDSAVYLCASPTPSGTNTGELFFGEGSRLTVL.

The sample holds a few counts of this clonotype. V is TRBV7-3 and J is TRBJ2-7; 7 bases fit TRBD1. This CDR3 contains 19 residues. V dropped 0 bases and J dropped 3; count of bases not matched to a gene: 17. Germline CDR1 is SGHTA and CDR2 is FQGTGA. The CDR3 protein is CASSLTPPGQAGVVYEQYF. As DNA, the CDR3 is TGTGCCAGCAGCTTAACGCCCCCTGGACAGGCCGGGGTGGTCTACGAGCAGTACTTC.

This clonotype turned up a few times. The J gene is TRBJ2-2, the V gene TRBV2; TRBD1 might be the D (6 bases). Trimming took 4 bases from V and 4 from J, leaving 13 bases between them. Germline-derived CDR1 and CDR2 are SNHLY and FYNNEI. This CDR3 contains 15 residues. CDR3 sequence: CASSVWQGSTGELFF. The CDR3 nucleotides read TGTGCCAGCAGTGTGTGGCAGGGGTCCACCGGGGAGCTGTTTTTT.

In this sample, this clonotype turned up a few times. This chain joins TRBV15 and TRBJ2-7; D is ambiguous. There are 12 residues in the CDR3. V lost 3 bases to trimming and J lost 1 base, with 4 bases between them. Germline CDR1 is LNHNV and CDR2 is YYDKDF (reference sequence). CDR3: CATSSSSYEQYF. CDR3 sequence (DNA): TGTGCCACCAGCAGCAGTTCCTACGAGCAGTACTTC.

The chain employs TRBV9 and TRBJ2-7; D tentatively fits TRBD1 or TRBD2 (6 bases each). This CDR3 is built from 15 residues. The germline V and J ends were trimmed by 4 bases and 2 bases, with 16 bases remaining between them. Germline V CDR1 and CDR2: SGDLS, YYNGEE. The CDR3 spells CASSPKGGTTYEQYF. DNA of the CDR3: TGTGCCAGCAGCCCCAAGGGGGGAACAACCTACGAGCAGTACTTC.

This clonotype is medium-sized within its sample. V is TRBV4-1 and J is TRBJ2-7, with 8 bases aligning to TRBD1. Germline V gene sequence: CDR1 MGHRA, CDR2 YSYEKL. V dropped 2 bases and J dropped 3; count of bases not matched to a gene: 6. This CDR3 has 15 residues. CDR3 bases: TGCGCCAGCAGCCAAAGGACAGGGTTAAACTACGAGCAGTACTTC. Its protein is CASSQRTGLNYEQYF.

This clonotype was recorded at least ten times. The J gene is TRBJ1-1, the V gene TRBV7-9; no firm D call. Germline V lookup: CDR1 SEHNR, CDR2 FQNEAQ (reference sequence). The CDR3 sequence is 15 residues long. V dropped 3 bases and J dropped 5 bases, with 16 bases sitting between them. The CDR3 region is CASSFLSARGTEAFF. CDR3 coding DNA: TGTGCCAGCAGCTTCCTATCCGCGAGAGGTACTGAAGCTTTCTTT.

At least ten counts were recorded for this clonotype. The gene calls are TRBV3-1 and TRBJ2-1; D ambiguous. Germline CDR1 is LGHDT and CDR2 is YNNKEL (reference sequence). The CDR3 covers 13 residues. V dropped 1 base and J dropped 6 bases, with 7 bases sitting between them. The CDR3 DNA reads as TGTGCCAGCAGCCAAGGTATCGGCAATGAGCAGTTCTTC. Translated: CASSQGIGNEQFF.

This clonotype was counted many times. The chain recombines TRBV5-6 with TRBJ1-2; perhaps TRBD1 as D (5 bases). Germline V gives CDR1 SGHDT, CDR2 YYEEEE. With 4 bases removed from V and 4 bases from J, the gap between germline ends came to 11 bases. This CDR3 contains 13 residues. The chain's CDR3 is CASSRDRFYGYTF. The CDR3 DNA follows: TGTGCCAGCAGCAGGGACCGATTCTATGGCTACACCTTC. Looking up the rest from reference TRBV5-6 and TRBJ1-2 gives the full variable domain: DAGVTQSPTHLIKTRGQQVTLRCSPKSGHDTVSWYQQALGQGPQFIFQYYEEEERQRGNFPDRFSGHQFPNYSSELNVNALLLGDSALYLCASSRDRFYGYTFGSGTRLTVV.

This chain connects TRBV3-1 to TRBJ2-2; 13 bases are a match to TRBD2. CDR1 LGHDT and CDR2 YNNKEL come from the germline V gene (reference sequence). V shed 4 bases, J shed 5 bases, and the junction held 7 bases outside the gene matches. This CDR3 contains 17 residues. The CDR3 is CASSPRTSGRKTGELFF. The CDR3 DNA follows: TGTGCCAGCAGCCCAAGGACTAGCGGGAGAAAAACCGGGGAGCTGTTTTTT.

This clonotype was observed many times. The chain has TRBV10-3 and TRBJ2-3; TRBD2 might be the D (5 bases). This CDR3 spans 15 amino acids. The ends were cut back, 3 bases at V and 3 bases at J, with 13 bases in the middle. Germline CDR1 reads ENHRY; CDR2 reads SYGVKD. DNA of the CDR3: TGTGCCATCAGTGATCCGGGGAGTAGTACAGATACGCAGTATTTT. Encoded protein: CAISDPGSSTDTQYF.

In its sample, this clonotype was seen many times. The rearrangement links TRBV20-1 to TRBJ2-7, with D hard to call. From germline, CDR1 is DFQATT and CDR2 SNEGSKA (reference sequence). There are 14 residues in the CDR3. Trimming removed 3 bases from V and 6 bases from J, with 18 bases in between. CDR3 coding DNA: TGCAGTGCTAGGGGAAGGCTGGCCCCGGGCGAGCAGTACTTC. This codes for CSARGRLAPGEQYF.

The V and J genes are TRBV12-3 or TRBV12-4 and TRBJ1-2; 10 nucleotides match TRBD1. J gave up 2 bases and V 7 bases, and 4 bases lay outside the gene matches. CDR3 length: 14 amino acids. The CDR3 DNA is TGTGCCAGCACCCGGACAGGGGGGAACTATGGCTACACCTTC. It specifies CASTRTGGNYGYTF.

This clonotype was seen only once. V is TRBV28 and J is TRBJ2-3; possible D gene TRBD1, 5 bases. Per the germline V gene, CDR1 is MDHEN and CDR2 is SYDVKM. This CDR3 region has 15 residues. V was trimmed by 8 bases and J by 2 bases, leaving 17 bases between them. In DNA form, the CDR3 reads TGTGCCAGCTCCCTGAGGACAAAGGCCACAGATACGCAGTATTTT. Its protein is CASSLRTKATDTQYF.

This clonotype was counted many times. The rearrangement uses TRBV25-1 and TRBJ2-1; D ambiguous. This CDR3 has 16 amino acids. CDR1 and CDR2 from the germline V gene are MGHDK and SYGVNS. V gave up 0 bases and J gave up 9 bases, with 18 bases separating them. CDR3 in DNA: TGTGCCAGCAGTGAATATAATTCCCCCAAATCTGGTGAGCAGTTCTTC. This sequence encodes CASSEYNSPKSGEQFF. Supplemented by reference TRBV25-1 and TRBJ2-1, the full variable domain reads EADIYQTPRYLVIGTGKKITLECSQTMGHDKMYWYQQDPGMELHLIHYSYGVNSTEKGDLSSESTVSRIRTEHFPLTLESARPSHTSQYLCASSEYNSPKSGEQFFGPGTRLTVL.

The chain is built from TRBV5-1 and TRBJ1-1; D uncertain. Trimming removed 4 bases from V and 5 bases from J, with 9 bases in between. The germline V gene encodes CDR1 SGHRS and CDR2 YFSETQ. The CDR3 runs to 12 residues. This chain's CDR3 is CASSTGMTEAFF. Written as DNA, the CDR3 is TGCGCCAGCAGCACCGGTATGACTGAAGCTTTCTTT.

This clonotype has ten or more counts. The rearrangement joins TRBV7-3 to TRBJ2-7; weak D call: TRBD1 (5 bases). V was cut by 5 bases and J by 3 bases, with 11 bases left in between. Germline V gives CDR1 SGHTA, CDR2 FQGTGA. The CDR3 is 13 residues long. CDR3 in DNA: TGTGCCAGCAGCGAAGGGGCCATCTACGAGCAGTACTTC. Its protein product is CASSEGAIYEQYF.

This clonotype was recorded at least ten times. The chain links TRBV2 to TRBJ2-5, with D uncertain. Germline V CDR1 and CDR2: SNHLY, FYNNEI. The CDR3 consists of 14 residues. V was cut by 0 bases and J by 7 bases, with 12 bases left in between. CDR3 in amino acids: CASSEARSLTTQYF. The CDR3 DNA sequence: TGTGCCAGCAGTGAAGCGCGGAGTCTGACGACCCAGTACTTC.

This clonotype was recorded many times. This sequence joins TRBV6-2 or TRBV6-3 and TRBJ1-5, with no clear D. The CDR3 is made up of 15 amino acids. Trimming stripped 8 bases from V and 0 bases from J, with 14 bases between. Per germline, CDR1 MNHEY and CDR2 SVGEGT. In DNA form, the CDR3 reads TGTGCCAGCCAAACTTCGGAGTTTAGCAATCAGCCCCAGCATTTT. Translating gives CASQTSEFSNQPQHF.

In its sample, this clonotype was seen many times. The rearrangement uses TRBV12-3 or TRBV12-4 and TRBJ2-7; D gene uncertain. The V and J ends lost 3 bases and 0 bases respectively, with 12 bases between them. This CDR3 contains 15 residues. The CDR3 protein is CASSFLMGYSYEQYF. The CDR3 DNA follows: TGTGCCAGCAGTTTCCTAATGGGGTACTCCTACGAGCAGTACTTC.

With respect to this clonotype: A much larger clone lies one base from this, so it may be a read error. This rearrangement joins TRBV20-1 to TRBJ2-7; D is perhaps TRBD1 or TRBD2 (6 bases each). The germline CDR1 and CDR2 sequences are DFQATT and SNEGSKA (reference sequence). The CDR3 consists of 13 residues. CDR3 in amino acids: CSARGQADYELYF. The CDR3 DNA sequence: TGCAGTGCTAGAGGACAGGCGGACTACGAGCTGTACTTC.

This clonotype was counted ten times or more. For the CDR3, the DNA is TGCGCCAGCAGCTTGGATCGGGCGGGCTACGAGCAGTACTTC. This encodes CASSLDRAGYEQYF. This rearrangement joins TRBV5-1 to TRBJ2-7; perhaps TRBD2 as D (5 bases). CDR3 length equals 14 residues. The germline CDR1 and CDR2 sequences are SGHRS and YFSETQ. With 0 bases removed from V and 3 bases from J, the gap between germline ends came to 10 bases.

At least ten counts were recorded for this clonotype. The genes are TRBV3-1 and TRBJ2-7; D ambiguous. V lost 4 bases and J lost 3, with 19 bases in between. The germline CDR1 and CDR2 sequences are LGHDT and YNNKEL (reference sequence). The CDR3 spans 16 residues. The CDR3 here is CASSRSLTTSSYEQYF. CDR3 DNA: TGTGCCAGCAGCCGAAGCCTCACAACATCCAGCTACGAGCAGTACTTC.